This T cell receptor beta chain was observed in a study of PD-1 blockade in mismatch repair-deficient tumors. Study background: Enrolled about 2013-2017, patients had progressing, pretreated mismatch repair-deficient cancers of more than ten types. Study-level results: Rapid post-treatment expansion, then contraction, generally preceding radiologic response, marked tumor-resident clones.

Produced via immunoSEQ multiplex PCR; TCRdb's table is partial and in-frame only. The sample holds approximately 100,000 clones, 65% to 85% seen once. The CDR3 spans 14 residues. Trimming pared 4 bases from V and 6 bases from J, leaving 12 bases between. The germline V gene encodes CDR1 LNHDA and CDR2 SQIVND (reference sequence). To note about this clone: Antigen specificity is unknown.

All patients were mismatch repair deficient, assessed by either PCR or immunohistochemistry. TCR sequencing covered three patients who responded to pembrolizumab. This rearrangement joins TRBV19 to TRBJ1-4, with a possible D match to TRBD1 (5 bases). This sample comprised peripheral blood, obtained about 33 weeks after starting pembrolizumab. This sequence was found in an adult with mismatch repair-deficient cancer. CDR3 in DNA: TGTGCCAGTAGTAGGGGGATACTGGATGAAAAACTGTTTTTT. Translating it yields CASSRGILDEKLFF.